The 5 T cell receptor beta chains below all came from one sample that was sequenced in a study of blood T cells in healthy people across ages. With a J-beta primer mix and a sample-barcoded 5' primer, a second PCR ran about 7 to 11 cycles. TCRdb ran MiXCR on the 5' RACE reads and lists one entry per CDR3 protein. The data show about 720,000 distinct CDR3 sequences, around a fifth seen once. Material: blood. These receptors came from a man aged 65 to 79 in good health.

The chain employs TRBV30 and TRBJ1-1, with D maybe TRBD1 (5 bases). Germline V lookup: CDR1 GTSNPN, CDR2 SVGIG (reference sequence). V was pared by 0 bases and J by 1 base, with 6 bases between. The CDR3 runs to 13 residues. In DNA, the CDR3 is TGTGCCTGGAGTGTAGGGGAGAACACTGAAGCTTTCTTT. Translated: CAWSVGENTEAFF.

V is TRBV6-1 and J is TRBJ2-6; TRBD1 matches at 9 bases. V shed 11 bases and J 7 bases; nucleotides not matched to a gene: 12. This CDR3 comprises 15 residues. In germline, CDR1 is MNHNS, CDR2 SASEGT. CDR3 region: CAGEVQGAIANVLTF. For the CDR3, the DNA is TGTGCCGGAGAGGTACAGGGGGCAATTGCCAACGTCCTGACTTTC.

The chain couples TRBV30 to TRBJ2-7; D is possibly TRBD1 (5 bases). Germline V lookup: CDR1 GTSNPN, CDR2 SVGIG (reference sequence). The CDR3 consists of 14 residues. Trimming left V 1 base short and J 5 bases short, with 15 bases between. The CDR3 here is CAWSDTGKINEQYV. The CDR3 nucleotides are TGTGCCTGGAGTGACACAGGAAAAATCAACGAGCAGTACGTC.

This clonotype was counted at least ten times. This sequence joins TRBV15 and TRBJ1-2, with no clear D. CDR1 and CDR2 from the germline V gene are LNHNV and YYDKDF (reference sequence). The CDR3 consists of 13 residues. V gave up 0 bases and J gave up 4 bases, with 6 bases separating them. The CDR3 coding sequence is TGTGCCACCAGCAGAGAGGGGAGCTATGGCTACACCTTC. It yields the protein CATSREGSYGYTF.

This clonotype was observed a few times. The V gene is TRBV7-3, the J gene TRBJ2-1, with 8 bases matching TRBD2. Unmatched junction bases numbered 2, after V lost 0 bases and J lost 4 bases. This CDR3 comprises 15 residues. From germline, CDR1 is SGHTA and CDR2 FQGTGA. The chain's CDR3 is CASSLTASGYNEQFF. CDR3 in DNA: TGTGCCAGCAGCTTAACGGCTAGCGGGTACAATGAGCAGTTCTTC.